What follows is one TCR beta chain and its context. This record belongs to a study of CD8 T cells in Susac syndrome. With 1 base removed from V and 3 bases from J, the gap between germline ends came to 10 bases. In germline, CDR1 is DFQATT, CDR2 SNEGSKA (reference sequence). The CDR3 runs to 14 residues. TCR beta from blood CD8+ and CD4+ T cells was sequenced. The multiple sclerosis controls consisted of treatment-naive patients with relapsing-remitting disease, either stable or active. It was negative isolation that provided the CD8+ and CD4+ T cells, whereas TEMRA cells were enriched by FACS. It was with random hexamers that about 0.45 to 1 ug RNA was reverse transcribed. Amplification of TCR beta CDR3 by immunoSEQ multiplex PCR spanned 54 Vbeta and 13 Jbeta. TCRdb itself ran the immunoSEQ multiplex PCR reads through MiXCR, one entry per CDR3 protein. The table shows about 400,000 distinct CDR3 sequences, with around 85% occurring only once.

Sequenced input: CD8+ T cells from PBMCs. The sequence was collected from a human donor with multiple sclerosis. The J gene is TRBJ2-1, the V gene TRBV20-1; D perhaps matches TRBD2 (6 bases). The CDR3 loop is CSARGDSYYNEQFF. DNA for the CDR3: TGCAGTGCTAGAGGGGACTCATACTACAATGAGCAGTTCTTC.